This TCR beta chain was found in a study of blood T cells in healthy people across ages. With a J-beta primer mix and a sample-barcoded 5' primer, a second PCR ran about 6 to 11 cycles. TCRdb re-called the 5' RACE reads through MiXCR, storing one row per CDR3 protein. The table has under 2 million distinct CDR3 sequences, approximately 32% seen once. Every sample had a minimum of 6 million PBMCs isolated. Germline CDR1 SGHAT, CDR2 FQDESV (reference sequence). This CDR3 is built from 16 residues. This clonotype was seen once. The antigen remains undetermined. Since a much larger clone is just one base distant, this may be a read error. Points from the study as a whole: The percentage of naive T cells correlated strongly with TCR beta diversity. From one million sequenced T cells, diversity estimates were lower bounds. Measured against age, TCR beta diversity per million T cells decreased in a roughly linear manner.

The sample taken for sequencing was blood. This clonotype originated in a woman aged 25 to 45 in good health. V and J are TRBV11-1 and TRBJ2-6, with a tentative D call TRBD1 (5 bases). CDR3 protein: CASSSQARSGANALTF. CDR3 nucleotide sequence: TGTGCCAGCAGCTCCCAGGCCCGCTCTGGGGCCAACGCCCTGACTTTC. Filled out from reference TRBV11-1 and TRBJ2-6, the complete variable domain reads EAEVAQSPRYKITEKSQAVAFWCDPISGHATLYWYRQILGQGPELLVQFQDESVVDDSQLPKDRFSAERLKGVDSTLKIQPAELGDSAMYLCASSSQARSGANALTFGAGSRLTVL.